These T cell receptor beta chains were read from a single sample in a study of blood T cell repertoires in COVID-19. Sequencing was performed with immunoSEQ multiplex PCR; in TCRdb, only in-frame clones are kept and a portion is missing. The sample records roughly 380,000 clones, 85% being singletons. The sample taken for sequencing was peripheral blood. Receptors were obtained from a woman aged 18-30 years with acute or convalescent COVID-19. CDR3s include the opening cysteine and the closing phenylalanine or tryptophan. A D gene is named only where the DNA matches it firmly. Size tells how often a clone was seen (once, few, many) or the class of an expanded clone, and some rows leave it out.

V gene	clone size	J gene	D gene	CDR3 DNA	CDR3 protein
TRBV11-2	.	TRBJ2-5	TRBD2	TGTGCCAGCAGCACGGGGGGGCGGGAGACCCAGTACTTC	CASSTGGRETQYF
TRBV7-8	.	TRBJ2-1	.	TGTGCCAGCAGCTGGCACGACCGGGACAACAGTCATGAGCAGTTCTTC	CASSWHDRDNSHEQFF
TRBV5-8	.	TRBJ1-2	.	TGTGCCAGCAGCCCTTACGGGGACTATGGCTACACCTTC	CASSPYGDYGYTF
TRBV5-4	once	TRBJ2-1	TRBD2	TGTCAGTGCGGGGAGGGCCTCAATGAGCAGTTCTTC	CQCGEGLNEQFF
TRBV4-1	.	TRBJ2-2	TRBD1	TGCGCCAGCAGCCCAACGGGACAGCCCTTCATCACCTGGGGGGAGCTGTTTTTT	CASSPTGQPFITWGELFF
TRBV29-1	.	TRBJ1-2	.	TGCAGCGTTGAGCAGGGGACCTATGGCTACACCTTC	CSVEQGTYGYTF
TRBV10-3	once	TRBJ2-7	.	TGTGCCATCGGGGGGGGCCTGAACGAGCAGTACTTC	CAIGGGLNEQYF
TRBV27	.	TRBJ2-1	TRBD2	TGTGCCAGCAGTTGGACTAGCGAGCGGCAGTTCTTC	CASSWTSERQFF
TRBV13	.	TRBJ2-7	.	TGTGCCAGCAGCCCCCCCGGGAGCTACGAGCAGTACTTC	CASSPPGSYEQYF
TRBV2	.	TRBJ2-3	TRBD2	TGTGCCAGCAGTTCCGGGACTAGCGGGGGGTCGGGAACGCAGTATTTT	CASSSGTSGGSGTQYF
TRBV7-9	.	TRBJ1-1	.	TGTGCCAGCAGCTTCTTAGACCCGGCAGAGGGAGCTTTCTTT	CASSFLDPAEGAFF
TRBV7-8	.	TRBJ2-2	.	TGTGCCAGCAGTCTCCAGGCCGCGAACACCGGGGAGCTGTTTTTT	CASSLQAANTGELFF
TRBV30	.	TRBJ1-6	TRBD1	TGTGCCTGGAGTGGGGGACAGGCAAATTCACCCCTCCACTTT	CAWSGGQANSPLHF
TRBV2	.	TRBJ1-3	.	TGTGCCACGGGGGAGATCTCTGGAAACACCATATATTTT	CATGEISGNTIYF
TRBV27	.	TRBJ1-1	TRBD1	TGTGCCAGCAGTTTGCTCGGGACAGGAGTTGTCACTGAAGCTTTCTTT	CASSLLGTGVVTEAFF
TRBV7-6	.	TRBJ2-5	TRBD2	TGTGCCAGCAGCTTCGGACTAGCGGGGGCCCAAGAGACCCAGTACTTC	CASSFGLAGAQETQYF
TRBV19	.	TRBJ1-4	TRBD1	TGTGCCAGTAGTGTATTGACAGGGAAGCTGTTTTTT	CASSVLTGKLFF
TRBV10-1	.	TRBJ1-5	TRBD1	TGCGCCAGCAGACCGGGACAGGGGAGCGTGAATAGCGGTCAGCCCCAGCATTTT	CASRPGQGSVNSGQPQHF
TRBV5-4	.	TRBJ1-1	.	TGTGCCAGCAGCCCGGAGTGGCTGAACACTGAAGCTTTCTTT	CASSPEWLNTEAFF
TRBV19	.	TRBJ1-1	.	TGTGCCAGTAGTATAGATCTTTTCAGGGTCCCTGAAGCTTTCTTT	CASSIDLFRVPEAFF
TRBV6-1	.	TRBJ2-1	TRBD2	TGTGCCAGTCAGCGGGAGTCTGAGCAGTTCTTC	CASQRESEQFF
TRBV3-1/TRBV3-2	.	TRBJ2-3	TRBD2	TGTGCCAGCAGCCCAATCAGTGAGCGGGAGGCCTACACAGATACGCAGTATTTT	CASSPISEREAYTDTQYF
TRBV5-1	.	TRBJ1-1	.	TGCGCCAGCAGCTTGGCCGTCGAGGGTTGGAACACTGAAGCTTTCTTT	CASSLAVEGWNTEAFF
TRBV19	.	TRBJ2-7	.	TGTGCCAGTAGAGATCCTAACGTCGGGTACGAGCAGTACTTC	CASRDPNVGYEQYF
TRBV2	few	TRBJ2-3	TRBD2	TGTGCCAGCAGTGAGTGGGGGGGGAGCACAGATACGCAGTATTTT	CASSEWGGSTDTQYF
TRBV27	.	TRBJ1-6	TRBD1	TGTGCCAGCAGAAGGGGACAGGCCAGCTCCTATAATTCACCCCTCCACTTT	CASRRGQASSYNSPLHF
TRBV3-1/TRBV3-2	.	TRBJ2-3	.	TGTGCCAGCAGCCAAATTTGGCCACAGGAAGCGTCCGGGGACTTCACAGATACGCAGTATTTT	CASSQIWPQEASGDFTDTQYF
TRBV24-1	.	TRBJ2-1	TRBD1	TGTGCCACCGCAAGTCCAAGGGACAGGGACCACAATGAGCAGTTCTTC	CATASPRDRDHNEQFF
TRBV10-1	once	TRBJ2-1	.	TGCGCCAGCAGTAGGGAGCGGAGGGCCTTCTACAATGAGCAGTTCTTC	CASSRERRAFYNEQFF
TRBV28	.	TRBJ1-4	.	TGTGCCAGCAGCTATCCTGACAGTCCAACTAATGAAAAACTGTTTTTT	CASSYPDSPTNEKLFF
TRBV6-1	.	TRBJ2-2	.	TGTGCCAGCAGTGAGTGGGGGCACACCGGGGAGCTGTTTTTT	CASSEWGHTGELFF
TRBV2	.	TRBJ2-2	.	TGTGCCAGCAGTATCACCGGGACATCGGGCACCGGGGAGCTGTTTTTT	CASSITGTSGTGELFF